This is a list of T cell receptor beta chains from one sample in a study of T cell responses to AZD1222 COVID-19 vaccine. This table comes from immunoSEQ multiplex PCR, and its TCRdb copy is limited to in-frame clones, with some not included. The top ten hold under 8% of the sample, which has roughly 66,000 clones, 84% seen once. The material sequenced was peripheral blood, taken on day 0 of AZD1222 vaccination. The receptors originated from an adult in good health. Each CDR3 is given with its conserved first and last residue. The order of the fields is clone size, CDR3 length, V gene, D gene, J gene, CDR3 protein, CDR3 DNA. A D gene is named only where the DNA matches it firmly. Clone size, where shown, is once, few, many, or a class for clones that have expanded.

size: few
length: 13
V: TRBV6-5
D: NA
J: TRBJ1-2
CDR3: CASSPSANYGYTF
DNA: TGTGCCAGCAGCCCCTCCGCTAACTATGGCTACACCTTC

size: NA
length: 17
V: TRBV5-1
D: NA
J: TRBJ1-1
CDR3: CASSPEGGLLSNTEAFF
DNA: TGCGCCAGCAGCCCGGAGGGGGGCTTACTGTCAAACACTGAAGCTTTCTTT

size: NA
length: 14
V: TRBV2
D: NA
J: TRBJ1-4
CDR3: CASSEVGIPKKLFF
DNA: TGTGCCAGCAGTGAAGTGGGGATCCCGAAAAAACTGTTTTTT

size: NA
length: 13
V: TRBV19
D: NA
J: TRBJ1-6
CDR3: CASSTRTLSTLHF
DNA: TGTGCCAGTAGTACCAGGACCCTTTCGACCCTCCACTTT

size: NA
length: 14
V: TRBV4-1
D: NA
J: TRBJ2-5
CDR3: CASSHGNGWETQYF
DNA: TGCGCCAGCAGCCATGGGAACGGGTGGGAGACCCAGTACTTC

size: NA
length: 14
V: TRBV9
D: NA
J: TRBJ2-7
CDR3: CASSGLGPGYEQYF
DNA: TGTGCCAGCAGCGGTCTAGGGCCAGGCTACGAGCAGTACTTC

size: NA
length: 13
V: TRBV18
D: TRBD1
J: TRBJ2-7
CDR3: CASSLRDSYEQYF
DNA: TGTGCCAGCTCACTACGGGACAGCTACGAGCAGTACTTC

size: NA
length: 13
V: TRBV11-3
D: NA
J: TRBJ2-1
CDR3: CASSLNSYNEQFF
DNA: TGTGCCAGCAGCTTGAACAGCTACAATGAGCAGTTCTTC

size: NA
length: 14
V: TRBV5-6
D: NA
J: TRBJ2-5
CDR3: CASSLTGTQETQYF
DNA: TGTGCCAGCAGCCTTACCGGGACTCAGGAGACCCAGTACTTC

size: once
length: 17
V: TRBV6-2/TRBV6-3
D: NA
J: TRBJ1-1
CDR3: CASSREGGALPNTEAFF
DNA: TGTGCCAGCAGCCGGGAGGGGGGGGCGCTTCCGAACACTGAAGCTTTCTTT

size: NA
length: 16
V: TRBV4-1
D: NA
J: TRBJ2-1
CDR3: CASSQYTGGLYNEQFF
DNA: TGCGCCAGCAGCCAGTATACTGGGGGGCTATACAATGAGCAGTTCTTC

size: once
length: 15
V: TRBV9
D: NA
J: TRBJ1-1
CDR3: CASSVAEQGITEAFF
DNA: TGTGCCAGCAGCGTAGCGGAGCAGGGGATCACTGAAGCTTTCTTT

size: NA
length: 17
V: TRBV6-2/TRBV6-3
D: NA
J: TRBJ2-2
CDR3: CASSPAPTGMDTGELFF
DNA: TGTGCCAGCAGCCCAGCCCCGACAGGAATGGACACCGGGGAGCTGTTTTTT

size: NA
length: 15
V: TRBV19
D: NA
J: TRBJ2-2
CDR3: CASSINRANTGELFF
DNA: TGTGCCAGTAGTATAAACCGGGCCAACACCGGGGAGCTGTTTTTT

size: NA
length: 13
V: TRBV3-1/TRBV3-2
D: NA
J: TRBJ1-1
CDR3: CASSRSGATEAFF
DNA: TGTGCCAGCAGCCGTTCAGGGGCCACTGAAGCTTTCTTT

size: NA
length: 14
V: TRBV29-1
D: TRBD2
J: TRBJ2-5
CDR3: CSVPVAGGSETQYF
DNA: TGCAGCGTCCCCGTAGCGGGGGGCAGTGAGACCCAGTACTTC

size: NA
length: 16
V: TRBV10-1
D: TRBD2
J: TRBJ2-3
CDR3: CASSDGSGGASDTQYF
DNA: TGCGCCAGCAGTGATGGTAGCGGGGGGGCCAGTGATACGCAGTATTTT

size: NA
length: 13
V: TRBV19
D: NA
J: TRBJ1-1
CDR3: CASTIGTARKAFF
DNA: TGTGCCAGCACCATCGGGACTGCCCGGAAAGCTTTCTTT

size: NA
length: 12
V: TRBV7-2
D: NA
J: TRBJ2-1
CDR3: CASSSSGYEQFF
DNA: TGTGCCAGCAGCTCCTCAGGCTATGAGCAGTTCTTC

size: once
length: 15
V: TRBV6-1
D: TRBD2
J: TRBJ2-7
CDR3: CASSEGLAGRYEQYF
DNA: TGTGCCAGCAGTGAAGGACTAGCGGGGCGGTACGAGCAGTACTTC

size: NA
length: 15
V: TRBV29-1
D: NA
J: TRBJ1-1
CDR3: CSAGSGWGMNTEAFF
DNA: TGCAGCGCGGGCTCGGGTTGGGGAATGAACACTGAAGCTTTCTTT

size: NA
length: 16
V: TRBV7-9
D: TRBD2
J: TRBJ2-5
CDR3: CASSLSERGRGETQYF
DNA: TGTGCCAGCAGCTTGAGCGAGCGGGGACGTGGGGAGACCCAGTACTTC

size: NA
length: 13
V: TRBV19
D: NA
J: TRBJ1-3
CDR3: CASSLTVGNTIYF
DNA: TGTGCCAGTAGTCTGACAGTTGGAAACACCATATATTTT

size: NA
length: 15
V: TRBV6-5
D: NA
J: TRBJ2-7
CDR3: CASSYASQEPYEQYF
DNA: TGTGCCAGCAGTTACGCCTCCCAGGAGCCCTACGAGCAGTACTTC

size: NA
length: 13
V: TRBV7-9
D: NA
J: TRBJ2-7
CDR3: CASSGTWVGGQYF
DNA: TGTGCCAGCAGCGGGACCTGGGTTGGTGGGCAGTACTTC

size: NA
length: 12
V: TRBV7-6
D: NA
J: TRBJ1-4
CDR3: CASSSYNEKLFF
DNA: TGTGCCAGCAGCTCCTATAATGAAAAACTGTTTTTT

size: NA
length: 15
V: TRBV6-5
D: NA
J: TRBJ2-2
CDR3: CASSYSEDYTGELFF
DNA: TGTGCCAGCAGTTACTCCGAGGACTACACCGGGGAGCTGTTTTTT

size: NA
length: 15
V: TRBV6-1
D: NA
J: TRBJ1-1
CDR3: CASSEAVGLNTEAFF
DNA: TGTGCCAGCAGTGAAGCTGTGGGCCTGAACACTGAAGCTTTCTTT

size: NA
length: 20
V: TRBV19
D: NA
J: TRBJ1-5
CDR3: CASSLPSLGDLLYSNQPQHF
DNA: TGTGCCAGTAGTCTCCCGAGTCTGGGCGACCTGCTTTATAGCAATCAGCCCCAGCATTTT

size: NA
length: 16
V: TRBV14
D: NA
J: TRBJ2-3
CDR3: CASSQESAGNTDTQYF
DNA: TGTGCCAGCAGCCAAGAGTCGGCAGGCAACACAGATACGCAGTATTTT

size: NA
length: 10
V: TRBV29-1
D: NA
J: TRBJ2-7
CDR3: CSDGVGEQYF
DNA: TGCAGCGACGGGGTCGGCGAGCAGTACTTC

size: NA
length: 17
V: TRBV10-1
D: TRBD1
J: TRBJ2-5
CDR3: CASSETIGTGFQETQYF
DNA: TGCGCCAGCAGTGAGACGATCGGGACAGGTTTCCAAGAGACCCAGTACTTC

size: NA
length: 15
V: TRBV6-5
D: NA
J: TRBJ2-3
CDR3: CASSRAGYGTDTQYF
DNA: TGTGCCAGCAGTCGTGCGGGGTACGGCACAGATACGCAGTATTTT

size: NA
length: 12
V: TRBV19
D: NA
J: TRBJ2-1
CDR3: CASSINEGEQFF
DNA: TGTGCCAGTAGTATCAATGAGGGAGAGCAGTTCTTC

size: few
length: 13
V: TRBV19
D: NA
J: TRBJ1-2
CDR3: CASSPRGNYGYTF
DNA: TGTGCCAGTAGTCCCCGAGGGAACTATGGCTACACCTTC

size: NA
length: 17
V: TRBV3-1/TRBV3-2
D: TRBD2
J: TRBJ2-7
CDR3: CASSQGLAGGPWYEQYF
DNA: TGTGCCAGCAGCCAGGGACTAGCGGGGGGTCCGTGGTACGAGCAGTACTTC

size: NA
length: 18
V: TRBV5-1
D: NA
J: TRBJ1-2
CDR3: CASSLMTVALASGYGYTF
DNA: TGCGCCAGCAGCTTAATGACAGTTGCACTTGCTTCGGGGTATGGCTACACCTTC

size: NA
length: 14
V: TRBV19
D: NA
J: TRBJ1-5
CDR3: CASSLGQSNQPQHF
DNA: TGTGCCAGTAGCCTCGGACAGAGCAATCAGCCCCAGCATTTT

size: NA
length: 15
V: TRBV3-1/TRBV3-2
D: TRBD2
J: TRBJ2-5
CDR3: CASSHQRGGQETQYF
DNA: TGTGCCAGCAGCCACCAGCGGGGGGGCCAAGAGACCCAGTACTTC

size: few
length: 15
V: TRBV7-9
D: NA
J: TRBJ1-4
CDR3: CASSLEGQPNEKLFF
DNA: TGTGCCAGCAGCTTAGAAGGGCAGCCAAATGAAAAACTGTTTTTT

size: NA
length: 13
V: TRBV12-3/TRBV12-4
D: NA
J: TRBJ1-1
CDR3: CASQPTGNTEAFF
DNA: TGTGCCAGCCAACCGACGGGGAACACTGAAGCTTTCTTT

size: NA
length: 14
V: TRBV18
D: NA
J: TRBJ1-1
CDR3: CASSPLTEQSEAFF
DNA: TGTGCCAGCTCACCATTGACAGAACAGAGTGAAGCTTTCTTT

size: few
length: 16
V: TRBV2
D: NA
J: TRBJ1-2
CDR3: CASRPRGGSRSYGYTF
DNA: TGTGCCAGCAGGCCCCGGGGAGGGTCTAGGAGCTATGGCTACACCTTC

size: NA
length: 13
V: TRBV29-1
D: NA
J: TRBJ1-1
CDR3: CSVAAGDTTEAFF
DNA: TGCAGCGTCGCGGCGGGGGATACCACTGAAGCTTTCTTT

size: NA
length: 14
V: TRBV6-4
D: NA
J: TRBJ1-6
CDR3: CASSDSGYNSPLHF
DNA: TGTGCCAGCAGTGATTCAGGGTATAATTCACCCCTCCACTTT

size: NA
length: 13
V: TRBV19
D: NA
J: TRBJ1-4
CDR3: CASLDWGREKLFF
DNA: TGTGCCAGTCTCGACTGGGGGAGGGAAAAACTGTTTTTT

size: NA
length: 14
V: TRBV4-3
D: NA
J: TRBJ1-5
CDR3: CASSQEWNSQPQHF
DNA: TGCGCCAGCAGCCAAGAATGGAACAGCCAGCCCCAGCATTTT

size: once
length: 12
V: TRBV12-3/TRBV12-4
D: NA
J: TRBJ1-3
CDR3: CASSLPGNTIYF
DNA: TGTGCCAGCAGTTTACCCGGAAACACCATATATTTT

size: NA
length: 13
V: TRBV12-3/TRBV12-4
D: TRBD1
J: TRBJ1-1
CDR3: CASSRDRAPRAFF
DNA: TGTGCCAGCAGCAGAGACAGGGCCCCGCGGGCTTTCTTT

size: NA
length: 14
V: TRBV10-3
D: NA
J: TRBJ2-7
CDR3: CAISGKGGWDEQYF
DNA: TGTGCCATCAGTGGAAAGGGGGGTTGGGACGAGCAGTACTTC

size: NA
length: 15
V: TRBV28
D: TRBD1
J: TRBJ2-7
CDR3: CASSLGAGGSYEQYF
DNA: TGTGCCAGCAGTTTAGGGGCAGGGGGCTCCTACGAGCAGTACTTC

size: NA
length: 15
V: TRBV6-5
D: NA
J: TRBJ1-6
CDR3: CASSYPREGGSPLHF
DNA: TGTGCCAGCAGTTACCCCCGGGAGGGTGGTTCACCCCTCCACTTT

size: NA
length: 15
V: TRBV24-1
D: TRBD1
J: TRBJ1-6
CDR3: CATSGGQGANSPLHF
DNA: TGTGCCACCAGTGGTGGACAGGGGGCTAATTCACCCCTCCACTTT

size: NA
length: 13
V: TRBV7-2
D: NA
J: TRBJ2-7
CDR3: CASSSPIPREQYF
DNA: TGTGCCAGCAGCTCACCCATCCCGAGGGAGCAGTACTTC

size: NA
length: 16
V: TRBV3-1/TRBV3-2
D: NA
J: TRBJ2-3
CDR3: CASSQEPGEEVDTQYF
DNA: TGTGCCAGCAGCCAAGAACCGGGGGAAGAGGTAGATACGCAGTATTTT

size: NA
length: 13
V: TRBV7-9
D: NA
J: TRBJ2-2
CDR3: CAGQPESAGELFF
DNA: TGTGCCGGACAACCTGAGAGCGCCGGGGAGCTGTTTTTT

size: once
length: 14
V: TRBV28
D: TRBD1
J: TRBJ2-7
CDR3: CASSFPARGREQYF
DNA: TGTGCCAGCAGTTTCCCTGCGAGGGGGCGCGAGCAGTACTTC